This T cell receptor beta chain was profiled in a study of shared clonotypes between healthy human individuals. Points from the study as a whole: Only blood was sampled, and tissue TCR repertoires likely differ from blood ones.

Naive-designated CD8 cells lacked CD45RO, were positively enriched for CCR7, and omitted terminally differentiated effector memory CD45RA+ cells. The donors were all Caucasian adults (living in Nashville, Tennessee). V lost 8 bases and J 0 bases, leaving 7 bases between the germline ends. Germline V gives CDR1 SGHAT, CDR2 FQNNGV. This CDR3 is 12 amino acids long. Turning to this clone: Antigen specificity is unknown.

Genomic DNA belonging to each subset was distributed in equal measure over several immunoSEQ plates. Here immunoSEQ multiplex PCR was the method, and the copy in TCRdb shows in-frame clones only, minus some. The profile shows about 580,000 clones, more than 95% of them singletons. The sample consisted of naive CD8+ T cells sorted from blood. The TCR comes from a man aged 25-45 years in good health. The chain links TRBV11-2 to TRBJ1-1, with unresolved D. CDR3 sequence (DNA): TGTGCCAGCGGCAATGTGAACACTGAAGCTTTCTTT. This gives the protein CASGNVNTEAFF.